A selection of T cell receptor beta chains follows, all from one sample in a study of blood T cells in healthy people across ages. TCRdb re-derived calls from the 5' RACE reads in MiXCR, one entry per CDR3 protein. The sample lists approximately 780,000 distinct CDR3 sequences; roughly 24% were seen once. This sample also appeared in a second study, on T cells of mothers and their children.

The sample comprised blood. The receptors originated from a boy younger than 18 in good health. Each CDR3 is given with its conserved first and last residue. Fields, in order: CDR3 DNA, CDR3 protein, J gene, V gene, clone size, D gene. The D gene is left open where the match is weak. The size entry is marked missing in some rows and otherwise reads once, few, many or a size class.

CDR3nt: TGCAGTGCTAGAGATCTCGAGCGGGGGGGGTGGAATGAGCAGTTCTTC; CDR3aa: CSARDLERGGWNEQFF; j_gene: TRBJ2-1; v_gene: TRBV20-1; abundance: NA; d_gene: TRBD2
CDR3nt: TGTGCCAGCAGTCCGCCGGGACAGGAGACCCAGTACTTC; CDR3aa: CASSPPGQETQYF; j_gene: TRBJ2-5; v_gene: TRBV18; abundance: many; d_gene: TRBD1
CDR3nt: TGTGCCAGCAGACGTACAGGGAATTCCATGAACACTGAAGCTTTCTTT; CDR3aa: CASRRTGNSMNTEAFF; j_gene: TRBJ1-1; v_gene: TRBV27; abundance: few; d_gene: NA
CDR3nt: TGTGCCAGTAGCCCCGAGTACAGGGGGCGATTTGTGACGTACGAGCACTACTTC; CDR3aa: CASSPEYRGRFVTYEHYF; j_gene: TRBJ2-7; v_gene: TRBV19; abundance: NA; d_gene: TRBD1
CDR3nt: TGCGCCAGCAGCTTGGCCGAGGCAGATACGCAGTATTTT; CDR3aa: CASSLAEADTQYF; j_gene: TRBJ2-3; v_gene: TRBV5-1; abundance: NA; d_gene: NA
CDR3nt: TGTGCCAGCAGTTTACTTGGCGGGACAGGCACACATCACACCTTC; CDR3aa: CASSLLGGTGTHHTF; j_gene: TRBJ1-2; v_gene: TRBV27; abundance: few; d_gene: TRBD1
CDR3nt: TGTGCCAGCATGGGGGACCATGGGAACATTCAGTACTTC; CDR3aa: CASMGDHGNIQYF; j_gene: TRBJ2-4; v_gene: TRBV2; abundance: NA; d_gene: NA
CDR3nt: TGTGCCACCACACACTCTAGTAACAGGGATGGCGAGACCCAGTACTTC; CDR3aa: CATTHSSNRDGETQYF; j_gene: TRBJ2-5; v_gene: TRBV12-3/TRBV12-4; abundance: few; d_gene: NA
CDR3nt: TGCAGCGTAGTATCCATAGCCAAAAACATTCAGTACTTC; CDR3aa: CSVVSIAKNIQYF; j_gene: TRBJ2-4; v_gene: TRBV29-1; abundance: NA; d_gene: NA
CDR3nt: TGCGCCAGCAGCTTCATACAGGGGGCGTCTGGGGCCAACGTCCTGACTTTC; CDR3aa: CASSFIQGASGANVLTF; j_gene: TRBJ2-6; v_gene: TRBV4-1; abundance: NA; d_gene: TRBD1
CDR3nt: TGCGCCAGCAGCCAAAAAGCGGTCCAAGAGACCCAGTACTTC; CDR3aa: CASSQKAVQETQYF; j_gene: TRBJ2-5; v_gene: TRBV4-1; abundance: NA; d_gene: NA
CDR3nt: TGTGCCATCAGTGAGTGGGCGGGGGAGTCCAATGAGCAGTTCTTC; CDR3aa: CAISEWAGESNEQFF; j_gene: TRBJ2-1; v_gene: TRBV10-3; abundance: NA; d_gene: TRBD2
CDR3nt: TGTGCCAGCAGCCCAATAGCGGCCGGAGGAGAGACCCAGTACTTC; CDR3aa: CASSPIAAGGETQYF; j_gene: TRBJ2-5; v_gene: TRBV9; abundance: NA; d_gene: NA
CDR3nt: TGTGCCAGCAGCTTAGATCTCCTAGTGGAAGAGACCCAGTACTTC; CDR3aa: CASSLDLLVEETQYF; j_gene: TRBJ2-5; v_gene: TRBV7-9; abundance: few; d_gene: NA
CDR3nt: TGTGCCAGCAGTCTACCGACAGGATTTTATGGCTACACCTTC; CDR3aa: CASSLPTGFYGYTF; j_gene: TRBJ1-2; v_gene: TRBV12-3/TRBV12-4; abundance: NA; d_gene: NA
CDR3nt: TGCGCCAGCAGCTTACTCACAGGGACAGCTAACTATGGCTACACCTTC; CDR3aa: CASSLLTGTANYGYTF; j_gene: TRBJ1-2; v_gene: TRBV5-1; abundance: NA; d_gene: TRBD1
CDR3nt: TGTGCCAGCAGGGATTGGGCGGATCAAGAGACCCAGTACTTC; CDR3aa: CASRDWADQETQYF; j_gene: TRBJ2-5; v_gene: TRBV28; abundance: few; d_gene: NA
CDR3nt: TGTGCCAGCAGGGATCGTAGCGGGAGAGAGGCAGATACGCAGTATTTT; CDR3aa: CASRDRSGREADTQYF; j_gene: TRBJ2-3; v_gene: TRBV7-3; abundance: NA; d_gene: TRBD2
CDR3nt: TGTGCCAGCAGTCCATCCCCCGGGGCCACTGAAGCTTTCTTT; CDR3aa: CASSPSPGATEAFF; j_gene: TRBJ1-1; v_gene: TRBV12-3/TRBV12-4; abundance: few; d_gene: NA
CDR3nt: TGTGCCAGCAGCCAAGTACCAGGCTACGAGCAGTACTTC; CDR3aa: CASSQVPGYEQYF; j_gene: TRBJ2-7; v_gene: TRBV3-1; abundance: NA; d_gene: NA
CDR3nt: TGTGCCAGCAGGGGACTAGTCCAAGAGACCCAGTACTTC; CDR3aa: CASRGLVQETQYF; j_gene: TRBJ2-5; v_gene: TRBV6-6; abundance: few; d_gene: TRBD2
CDR3nt: TGCAGCGTTGCGGGGGCGCGTGGCTCCTACGAGCAGTACTTC; CDR3aa: CSVAGARGSYEQYF; j_gene: TRBJ2-7; v_gene: TRBV29-1; abundance: NA; d_gene: NA
CDR3nt: TGTGCCTGGAGTGTCTCCAGGGCCGGGGAGCTGTTTTTT; CDR3aa: CAWSVSRAGELFF; j_gene: TRBJ2-2; v_gene: TRBV30; abundance: few; d_gene: NA
CDR3nt: TGTGCCAGCTCGGGACAGAATAATGAAAAACTGTTTTTT; CDR3aa: CASSGQNNEKLFF; j_gene: TRBJ1-4; v_gene: TRBV6-6; abundance: many; d_gene: TRBD1
CDR3nt: TGCAGTGCTCCAGGATTCGGGTACGAGCAGTACTTC; CDR3aa: CSAPGFGYEQYF; j_gene: TRBJ2-7; v_gene: TRBV20-1; abundance: NA; d_gene: NA
CDR3nt: TGTGCCAGTAGTATAGGGGCAGGGGTAAGCACAGATACGCAGTATTTT; CDR3aa: CASSIGAGVSTDTQYF; j_gene: TRBJ2-3; v_gene: TRBV19; abundance: few; d_gene: NA
CDR3nt: TGCGCCAGCAGCTTGTTTGGGACTCCTAGGGGTGAGCAGTTCTTC; CDR3aa: CASSLFGTPRGEQFF; j_gene: TRBJ2-1; v_gene: TRBV5-1; abundance: few; d_gene: NA
CDR3nt: TGCAGCGTTCCCCGTGCCAGCAGGGAAAGGGAGACCCAGTACTTC; CDR3aa: CSVPRASRERETQYF; j_gene: TRBJ2-5; v_gene: TRBV29-1; abundance: few; d_gene: NA
CDR3nt: TGTGCCATCAGCAGTCTAGCGGGAGTAGGAGATACGCAGTATTTT; CDR3aa: CAISSLAGVGDTQYF; j_gene: TRBJ2-3; v_gene: TRBV10-3; abundance: NA; d_gene: TRBD2
CDR3nt: TGTGCCAGCAGTTACTCGATCCGAGAAGAGACCCAGTACTTC; CDR3aa: CASSYSIREETQYF; j_gene: TRBJ2-5; v_gene: TRBV6-2/TRBV6-3; abundance: few; d_gene: NA
CDR3nt: TGTGCCAGCAGTTTCTCCCGTGAAGACAGGTCGAGCAATTCACCCCTCCACTTT; CDR3aa: CASSFSREDRSSNSPLHF; j_gene: TRBJ1-6; v_gene: TRBV28; abundance: few; d_gene: NA
CDR3nt: TGTGCCAGCAGTGGGGAGCTGTCCAATGAGCAGTTCTTC; CDR3aa: CASSGELSNEQFF; j_gene: TRBJ2-1; v_gene: TRBV11-2; abundance: NA; d_gene: NA
CDR3nt: TGTGCCAGCAGCCATAGGCCCGGCGAGCAGTACTTC; CDR3aa: CASSHRPGEQYF; j_gene: TRBJ2-7; v_gene: TRBV14; abundance: NA; d_gene: NA
CDR3nt: TGCAGCGTTGCTAGTCTGAACACTGAAGCTTTCTTT; CDR3aa: CSVASLNTEAFF; j_gene: TRBJ1-1; v_gene: TRBV29-1; abundance: few; d_gene: NA
CDR3nt: TGTGCCAGCAGCTTATTTGAACTAGCGGGGGCCGAGCAGTACTTC; CDR3aa: CASSLFELAGAEQYF; j_gene: TRBJ2-7; v_gene: TRBV7-9; abundance: NA; d_gene: TRBD2
CDR3nt: TGTGCCAGCAGTTACTCGTACGGGCGGGATGATACGCAGTATTTT; CDR3aa: CASSYSYGRDDTQYF; j_gene: TRBJ2-3; v_gene: TRBV6-5; abundance: NA; d_gene: NA
CDR3nt: TGCAGCGCCGTGCGAGGAGGCGGATACGAGCAGTACTTC; CDR3aa: CSAVRGGGYEQYF; j_gene: TRBJ2-7; v_gene: TRBV29-1; abundance: NA; d_gene: NA
CDR3nt: TGCGCCAGCAGCTCTCGGGGAGGGGGCGATCAGCCCCAGCATTTT; CDR3aa: CASSSRGGGDQPQHF; j_gene: TRBJ1-5; v_gene: TRBV5-1; abundance: NA; d_gene: TRBD1
CDR3nt: TGTGCCAGCAGCCTTGGGGTGGAGATCCAGTACTTC; CDR3aa: CASSLGVEIQYF; j_gene: TRBJ2-5; v_gene: TRBV3-1; abundance: few; d_gene: NA
CDR3nt: TGTGCCATAAATAACCCGGCCCAGAGCGAAGCTTTCTTT; CDR3aa: CAINNPAQSEAFF; j_gene: TRBJ1-1; v_gene: TRBV10-3; abundance: NA; d_gene: NA
CDR3nt: TGCAGCGTGAAAAGAGGGACAGGGGGCTGGAATCAGCCCCAGCATTTT; CDR3aa: CSVKRGTGGWNQPQHF; j_gene: TRBJ1-5; v_gene: TRBV29-1; abundance: NA; d_gene: TRBD1
CDR3nt: TGCAGCGTTGGCCCCCTAGGACTAGTCTACGAGCAGTACTTC; CDR3aa: CSVGPLGLVYEQYF; j_gene: TRBJ2-7; v_gene: TRBV29-1; abundance: few; d_gene: TRBD2
CDR3nt: TGTGCCAGCAGTTTTTTGGCGGAGACCCAGTACTTC; CDR3aa: CASSFLAETQYF; j_gene: TRBJ2-5; v_gene: TRBV12-3/TRBV12-4; abundance: few; d_gene: NA